This T cell receptor (beta chain) stems from a study of T cells after yellow fever vaccination. Turning to the study itself: Researchers used SMART-Seq v4 Ultra Low Input to prepare fractions that had low cell numbers.

This clonotype was seen a handful of times. Its antigen is unknown. Findings of the study overall: Re-detected after boosting: most primary clones, 95% to 98% of CD4 and over 80% of CD8. Weaker overall was a secondary response that nonetheless peaked faster, on day 5 versus 15.

TCRdb reprocessed the 5' RACE reads with MiXCR, giving one entry per CDR3 protein. Among approximately 300,000 distinct CDR3 sequences listed, approximately 11% were seen once. The clonotype comes from a man younger than 30 who received the YFV17D yellow fever vaccine. The starting material was CD4+ T cells sorted from PBMCs, obtained 45 days after the yellow fever booster vaccination.

CDR3 region: CASSWASTPGTQYF. The CDR3 DNA reads TGTGCCAGCAGTTGGGCTAGCACCCCGGGGACCCAGTACTTC. V usage is TRBV6-5 and J usage is TRBJ2-5, with D tentatively TRBD2 (5 bases). In germline, CDR1 is MNHEY, CDR2 SVGAGI. The CDR3 length is 14 residues. V lost 4 bases and J lost 7, with 16 bases in between.